Presented here are 28 T cell receptor beta chains from one specimen sequenced in a study of chemoradiotherapy in HPV16-positive cancers. Data came from immunoSEQ multiplex PCR; TCRdb stores just in-frame clones and leaves some out. The table includes more than 9,500 clones, 88% detected once. The sequencing here drew on blood, taken from a patient who underwent chemoradiotherapy. The receptors were sampled from a human donor with HPV-associated anogenital cancer.

V usage is TRBV7-2 and J usage is TRBJ2-3; 12 bases are shared with TRBD2. V dropped 1 base and J dropped 10; count of bases not matched to a gene: 6. Germline values: CDR1 SGHTA, CDR2 FQGNSA. The CDR3 contains 15 residues. CDR3 sequence: CASSLELAGGEAQYF. The CDR3 region has the DNA TGTGCCAGCAGCTTAGAACTAGCGGGGGGCGAAGCGCAGTATTTT.

This chain links TRBV7-9 with TRBJ1-1; D may be TRBD1 (5 bases). Trimming took off 5 bases at V and 4 bases at J, with 17 bases between the two ends. This CDR3 has 15 amino acids. In germline, CDR1 is SEHNR, CDR2 FQNEAQ (reference sequence). The CDR3 DNA follows: TGTGCCAGCAGCCCTGAGGGACTACTGGGCACTGAAGCTTTCTTT. It codes for CASSPEGLLGTEAFF.

The chain has TRBV10-3 and TRBJ1-1; a weak D match, TRBD1 (5 bases). The CDR3 is 14 residues long. The V gene lost 4 bases and the J gene lost 6 bases, with 15 bases spanning the gap. Germline-derived CDR1 and CDR2 are ENHRY and SYGVKD. The CDR3 coding sequence is TGTGCCATCAGTGCGGACGTACAGGTTGCTGAAGCTTTCTTT. It codes for CAISADVQVAEAFF.

This sequence joins TRBV2 and TRBJ1-2; D is uncertain. Germline CDR1 reads SNHLY; CDR2 reads FYNNEI. CDR3 length: 15 amino acids. The germline V and J ends were trimmed by 8 bases and 2 bases, with 18 bases remaining between them. The CDR3 bases are TGTGCCAGCCAATTCATCGGGGAGGCGAACTATGGCTACACCTTC. Its protein product is CASQFIGEANYGYTF.

The genes are TRBV18 and TRBJ1-2, with 9 positions matching TRBD1. CDR1 is KGHSH and CDR2 is LQKENI in the germline V gene. The length of the CDR3 is 16 residues. J was trimmed by 5 bases and V by 3 bases; bases with no gene match: 10. As DNA, the CDR3 is TGTGCCAGCTCACCCCAAACCGGGACAGGGATTTATGGCTACACCTTC. Protein sequence: CASSPQTGTGIYGYTF.

The count of this clone is one. The chain has TRBV6-6 and TRBJ2-4; the match to TRBD1 covers 7 bases. This CDR3 region has 13 residues. In germline, CDR1 is MNHNY, CDR2 SVGAGI (reference sequence). Unmatched junction bases numbered 4, after V lost 6 bases and J lost 5 bases. Written as DNA, the CDR3 is TGTGCCAGCAGGACACAGGGGCAAAACATTCAGTACTTC. Its protein is CASRTQGQNIQYF.

The chain has TRBV7-3 and TRBJ2-1; 9 nucleotides align to TRBD2. The length of the CDR3 is 14 residues. Per germline, CDR1 SGHTA and CDR2 FQGTGA. The trim removed 3 bases at V and 9 bases at J, leaving 6 bases unmatched. The CDR3 reads CASSFAGGRGEQFF. The CDR3 coding sequence is TGTGCCAGCAGCTTCGCGGGGGGGAGAGGTGAGCAGTTCTTC.

CDR3: CASSSELGNQPQHF. In DNA form, the CDR3 reads TGTGCCAGCAGCTCCGAGTTAGGTAATCAGCCCCAGCATTTT. V usage is TRBV11-2 and J usage is TRBJ1-5; D not certain. Germline CDR1 reads SGHAT; CDR2 reads FQNNGV. Trimming removed 4 bases from V and 4 bases from J, with 11 bases in between. The length of the CDR3 is 14 residues.

The chain combines TRBV20-1 with TRBJ1-1, with D unclear. This CDR3 region has 11 residues. Germline CDR1 and CDR2: DFQATT and SNEGSKA (reference sequence). The V and J ends lost 1 base and 7 bases respectively, with 7 bases between them. In nucleotides, the CDR3 is TGCAGTGCTAGAGGCGGACTTGAAGCTTTCTTT. It codes for CSARGGLEAFF.

This clone was seen just once. The chain combines TRBV19 with TRBJ2-2; tentatively, D is TRBD1 (5 bases). This CDR3 is built from 17 residues. Germline V gene data show CDR1 as LNHDA and CDR2 as SQIVND (reference sequence). The V gene lost 4 bases and the J gene lost 0 bases, with 15 bases spanning the gap. CDR3 sequence (DNA): TGTGCCAGTAGTAGGAGAGGTAGGACATCGAACACCGGGGAGCTGTTTTTT. Protein product: CASSRRGRTSNTGELFF.

The chain has TRBV7-2 and TRBJ1-5; D is unresolved. Germline loops: CDR1 SGHTA, CDR2 FQGNSA. The V end lost 3 bases, the J end lost 2 bases, and 8 bases lay between the germline ends. The CDR3 spans 14 residues. The CDR3 nucleotides are TGTGCCAGCAGCTTCGGTAGGGGCAATCAGCCCCAGCATTTT. It is translated as CASSFGRGNQPQHF. Full variable domain (rest looked up from reference TRBV7-2 and TRBJ1-5): GAGVSQSPSNKVTEKGKDVELRCDPISGHTALYWYRQSLGQGLEFLIYFQGNSAPDKSGLPSDRFSAERTGGSVSTLTIQRTQQEDSAVYLCASSFGRGNQPQHFGDGTRLSIL.

V and J are TRBV5-1 and TRBJ1-3; D is uncertain. Germline loops: CDR1 SGHRS, CDR2 YFSETQ. The CDR3 totals 16 residues. Deletions cut 0 bases from V and 0 bases from J, with 10 bases between. CDR3 in amino acids: CASSLGPGNSGNTIYF. CDR3 DNA sequence: TGCGCCAGCAGCTTGGGGCCGGGGAACTCTGGAAACACCATATATTTT.

The rearrangement joins TRBV18 to TRBJ1-1, with 9 bases fitting TRBD1. There are 15 residues in the CDR3. V lost 0 bases, J lost 10 bases, and 9 bases stayed unmatched. Germline lookup yields CDR1 KGHSH and CDR2 LQKENI. The CDR3 region is CASSPPNRGLNGAFF. In DNA form, the CDR3 reads TGTGCCAGCTCACCACCTAACAGGGGGCTCAATGGAGCTTTCTTT.

V and J are TRBV7-9 and TRBJ2-7, with D possibly being TRBD2 (5 bases). The length of the CDR3 is 14 residues. In germline, CDR1 is SEHNR, CDR2 FQNEAQ (reference sequence). V lost 1 base to trimming and J lost 6 bases, with 13 bases between them. The CDR3 spells CASSLGGQAAEQYF. CDR3 in DNA: TGTGCCAGCAGCTTAGGCGGGCAGGCAGCCGAGCAGTACTTC.

The chain employs TRBV6-5 and TRBJ1-3; D unresolved. Trimming took 2 bases from V and 9 from J, leaving 8 bases between them. The CDR3 has 12 amino acids. Germline lookup yields CDR1 MNHEY and CDR2 SVGAGI. CDR3 residues: CASSYGSGTIYF. CDR3 coding DNA: TGTGCCAGCAGTTACGGGTCAGGCACCATATATTTT.

DNA for the CDR3: TGTGCCTGGAGTGTCCTACCGGGGTTGGGCACTGAAGCTTTCTTT. Protein: CAWSVLPGLGTEAFF. The chain has TRBV30 and TRBJ1-1; no firm D call. The ends were cut back, 0 bases at V and 4 bases at J, with 15 bases in the middle. CDR1 and CDR2 (germline): GTSNPN, SVGIG (reference sequence). The CDR3 covers 15 residues.

This clone appeared once. This sequence joins TRBV2 and TRBJ2-3; 9 bases agree with TRBD1. Trimming took 1 base from V and 2 from J; bases not matched to a gene: 4. CDR1 SNHLY and CDR2 FYNNEI come from the germline V gene. CDR3 size: 16 residues. This chain's CDR3 is CASSEGQGVNTDTQYF. CDR3 nucleotide sequence: TGTGCCAGCAGTGAAGGACAGGGGGTTAACACAGATACGCAGTATTTT.

This rearrangement joins TRBV7-9 to TRBJ1-5, with 7 nucleotides matching TRBD1. The germline V gene has CDR1 SEHNR and CDR2 FQNEAQ (reference sequence). V was pared by 5 bases and J by 9 bases, with 13 bases of the junction left unmatched. The CDR3 is 15 amino acids. The CDR3 is CASSPGDSLGRPQHF. As DNA, the CDR3 is TGTGCCAGCAGCCCAGGGGACAGCTTGGGTAGGCCCCAGCATTTT.

The V gene is TRBV28, the J gene TRBJ2-7; D is unclear. There are 15 residues in the CDR3. Trimming cost V 5 bases and J 0 bases, with 14 bases left between them. CDR1 and CDR2 from the germline V gene are MDHEN and SYDVKM. Here the CDR3 reads CASSLRHRASYEQYF. The CDR3 DNA follows: TGTGCCAGCAGTCTCCGGCACCGAGCCTCCTACGAGCAGTACTTC. The whole variable domain, remainder taken from reference TRBV28 and TRBJ2-7, is DVKVTQSSRYLVKRTGEKVFLECVQDMDHENMFWYRQDPGLGLRLIYFSYDVKMKEKGDIPEGYSVSREKKERFSLILESASTNQTSMYLCASSLRHRASYEQYFGPGTRLTVT.

The chain is built from TRBV18 and TRBJ2-2, with no clear D. Germline values: CDR1 KGHSH, CDR2 LQKENI. Trimming took 3 bases from V and 5 from J, leaving 10 bases between them. The CDR3 is made up of 14 amino acids. The CDR3 nucleotides are TGTGCCAGCTCACCTAACCTATGGACCGGGGAGCTGTTTTTT. Amino acid sequence: CASSPNLWTGELFF.

This rearrangement joins TRBV2 to TRBJ2-3; D might be TRBD1 (6 bases). Germline V gene data show CDR1 as SNHLY and CDR2 as FYNNEI. V gave up 0 bases and J gave up 5 bases, with 15 bases separating them. The CDR3 spans 16 residues. The CDR3 reads CASSEAQRGWGDTQYF. In DNA, the CDR3 is TGTGCCAGCAGTGAAGCCCAGAGGGGGTGGGGAGATACGCAGTATTTT.

The rearrangement links TRBV9 to TRBJ2-1; 11 bases are a match to TRBD2. CDR3 length: 15 residues. Germline trimming cut 4 bases from V and 8 bases from J; bases unmatched to any gene: 8. Germline V gives CDR1 SGDLS, CDR2 YYNGEE. Here the CDR3 reads CASSPTSGEVYEQFF. CDR3 nucleotide sequence: TGTGCCAGCAGCCCGACTAGCGGGGAGGTCTATGAGCAGTTCTTC.

V and J are TRBV4-3 and TRBJ2-2, with D unresolved. Germline V gives CDR1 LGHNA, CDR2 YSLEER. This CDR3 is built from 14 residues. V was trimmed by 0 bases and J by 6 bases, leaving 8 bases between them. CDR3 nucleotide sequence: TGCGCCAGCAGCCAAGATCATCAATCCGGGGAGCTGTTTTTT. Translated: CASSQDHQSGELFF.

The chain joins TRBV18 to TRBJ2-5; D is unclear. This CDR3 region has 14 residues. Germline V gene data show CDR1 as KGHSH and CDR2 as LQKENI. V shed 3 bases and J shed 0 bases, with 8 bases lying between them. DNA of the CDR3: TGTGCCAGCTCACCGAGGCGAGACCAAGAGACCCAGTACTTC. Residues: CASSPRRDQETQYF.

The V and J genes are TRBV19 and TRBJ2-1; 7 bases are shared with TRBD1. The V gene end was trimmed by 3 bases and the J gene end by 2 bases; junction bases not matched to a gene: 7. The germline V gene encodes CDR1 LNHDA and CDR2 SQIVND (reference sequence). CDR3 length equals 16 residues. CDR3 in amino acids: CASSIITGVTYNEQFF. The CDR3 nucleotides read TGTGCCAGTAGTATTATTACAGGGGTCACCTACAATGAGCAGTTCTTC.

This clone was counted only a few times. The chain combines TRBV5-4 with TRBJ1-4; TRBD1 aligns across 7 bases. The CDR3 has 14 amino acids. With V trimmed by 1 base and J by 5 bases, 2 bases remained unmatched. The germline CDR1 and CDR2 sequences are SGHNT and YYREEE (reference sequence). CDR3: CASSLPGGNEKLFF. The CDR3 coding sequence is TGTGCCAGCAGCTTGCCAGGGGGGAATGAAAAACTGTTTTTT.

This clone was detected only a few times. The chain combines TRBV11-2 with TRBJ1-3; D is ambiguous. V gave up 5 bases and J gave up 0 bases, with 17 bases separating them. Germline CDR1 reads SGHAT; CDR2 reads FQNNGV. This CDR3 is 17 amino acids long. The CDR3 is CASSNPRPINSGNTIYF. The CDR3 coding sequence is TGTGCCAGCAGCAACCCGAGACCGATAAACTCTGGAAACACCATATATTTT. Full variable domain (missing parts from reference TRBV11-2 and TRBJ1-3): EAGVAQSPRYKIIEKRQSVAFWCNPISGHATLYWYQQILGQGPKLLIQFQNNGVVDDSQLPKDRFSAERLKGVDSTLKIQPAKLEDSAVYLCASSNPRPINSGNTIYFGEGSWLTVV.

The chain is built from TRBV5-1 and TRBJ2-7; TRBD2 aligns across 7 bases. The J segment lost 1 base and the V segment lost 2 bases, leaving 6 bases of the junction unmatched. This CDR3 region has 15 residues. Germline CDR1 SGHRS, CDR2 YFSETQ. The CDR3 sequence: CASSFTAGDSYEQYF. CDR3 nucleotide sequence: TGCGCCAGCAGCTTTACGGCGGGGGATTCCTACGAGCAGTACTTC.